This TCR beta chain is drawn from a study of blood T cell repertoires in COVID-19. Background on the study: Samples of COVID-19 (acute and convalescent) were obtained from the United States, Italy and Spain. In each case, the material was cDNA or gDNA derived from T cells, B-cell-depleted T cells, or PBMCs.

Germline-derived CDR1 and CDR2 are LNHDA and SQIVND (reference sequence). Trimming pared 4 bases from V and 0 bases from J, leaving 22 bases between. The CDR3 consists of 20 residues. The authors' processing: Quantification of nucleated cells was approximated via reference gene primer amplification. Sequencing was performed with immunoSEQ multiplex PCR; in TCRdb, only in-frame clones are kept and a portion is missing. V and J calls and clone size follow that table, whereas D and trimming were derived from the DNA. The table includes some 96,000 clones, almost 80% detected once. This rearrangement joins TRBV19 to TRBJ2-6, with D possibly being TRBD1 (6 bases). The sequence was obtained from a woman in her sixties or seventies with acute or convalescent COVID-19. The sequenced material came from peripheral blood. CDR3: CASSKIRTGTQSSGANVLTF. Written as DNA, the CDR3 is TGTGCCAGTAGTAAGATTAGGACCGGGACACAGAGCTCTGGGGCCAACGTCCTGACTTTC.